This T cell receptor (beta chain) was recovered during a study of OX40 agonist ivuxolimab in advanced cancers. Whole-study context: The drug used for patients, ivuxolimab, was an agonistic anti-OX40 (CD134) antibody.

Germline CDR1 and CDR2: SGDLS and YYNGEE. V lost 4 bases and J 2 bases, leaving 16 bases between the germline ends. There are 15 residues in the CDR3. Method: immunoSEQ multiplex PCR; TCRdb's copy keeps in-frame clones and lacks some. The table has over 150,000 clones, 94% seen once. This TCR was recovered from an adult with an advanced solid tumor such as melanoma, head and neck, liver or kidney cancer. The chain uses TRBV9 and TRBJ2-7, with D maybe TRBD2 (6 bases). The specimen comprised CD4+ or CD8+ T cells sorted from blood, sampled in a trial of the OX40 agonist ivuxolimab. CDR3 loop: CASSSGRQTTYEQYF. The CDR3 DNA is TGTGCCAGCAGCTCTGGGAGGCAGACCACCTACGAGCAGTACTTC.